This TCR beta chain stems from a study of T cell repertoires in cytomegalovirus infection. Study background: TCR beta signatures that were public indicated CMV infection and matching HLA type.

General study points: Pooled public TCR beta family frequency picked out CMV carriers with the relevant HLA. Ex vivo, HLA-C-restricted CMV-specific TCR beta clonotypes prevailed over the rest of the response.

This clonotype was counted many times. Its specificity is unknown. The CDR3 spans 11 residues. Looked up from germline, CDR1 is LNHDA and CDR2 is SQIVND (reference sequence). V was pared by 5 bases and J by 12 bases, with 11 bases between. TCRdb called the reads again in MiXCR, with one record for every CDR3 protein. This table has 400,000 to 550,000 distinct CDR3 sequences, around 11% appearing once. The rearrangement joins TRBV19 to TRBJ1-5, with D possibly TRBD1 on 6 matching bases. This TCR came from a human donor in good health (CMV status not recorded). Some clones in this sample may be carry-over from other donors' samples. The sequenced material came from PBMCs. This chain's CDR3 is CASSLTGLQHF. The CDR3 DNA reads as TGTGCCAGTAGTCTCACAGGGCTCCAGCATTTT.